The clone carrying this T cell receptor beta chain was detected a few times. This entry belongs to a study of regulatory T cells in long-lasting Graves disease. The sample's time point: newly diagnosed GD, antithyroid drugs for less than 3 months. From RNA extracted from PBMCs, the TCR library was made. CDR3 length equals 16 residues. From germline, CDR1 is SGHDT and CDR2 YYEEEE. V was pared by 4 bases and J by 5 bases, with 10 bases of the junction left unmatched. To make TCR beta libraries, researchers used iRepertoire HTBI primers and Arm-PCR of CDR3 regions. TCRdb ran MiXCR on the multiplex PCR reads and lists one entry per CDR3 protein. Of about half a million distinct CDR3 sequences listed, around 13% were seen once; the top ten hold roughly 9.3%. These data were likewise used in another study, on T cells in Graves' hyperthyroidism and ophthalmopathy.

Sequenced material: peripheral blood mononuclear cells (PBMCs), taken at new diagnosis, from a patient treated with antithyroid drugs. The receptor was derived from a woman in her 30s with Graves disease. The chain links TRBV5-6 to TRBJ2-2; 8 bases match TRBD1. The CDR3 DNA reads as TGTGCCAGCAGCCCTCAGGGGGCTGTAGGGACCGGGGAGCTGTTTTTT. It specifies CASSPQGAVGTGELFF.